One and the same sample provided the 30 T cell receptor beta chains below, sequenced in a study of identical twins. Each CDR3 protein is one row after TCRdb ran MiXCR on the 5' RACE reads. In the table there are around 280,000 distinct CDR3 sequences, about 8% of which are singletons. These data also formed part of another study, on yellow fever vaccine responses in identical twins.

The sequenced sample was memory (CD45RO+) T cells sorted from blood. Receptor source: a woman between 18 and 30 years old in good health.

Many counts were recorded for this clonotype. This sequence joins TRBV20-1 and TRBJ2-1, with 7 bases fitting TRBD2. This CDR3 is 15 amino acids long. Trimming took 5 bases from V and 1 from J; bases not matched to a gene: 8. Per germline, CDR1 DFQATT and CDR2 SNEGSKA (reference sequence). CDR3 loop: CSAGSPGGSYNEQFF. CDR3 DNA: TGCAGTGCTGGTTCACCCGGGGGGTCCTACAATGAGCAGTTCTTC.

This clonotype was recorded many times. This chain connects TRBV5-6 to TRBJ2-1; 7 bases line up with TRBD1. The germline V gene has CDR1 SGHDT and CDR2 YYEEEE. Unmatched junction bases numbered 13, after V lost 3 bases and J lost 10 bases. The CDR3 has 15 residues. DNA for the CDR3: TGTGCCAGCAGCTCAGACAGGGTTCCTTCGGAGGAGCAGTTCTTC. Protein sequence: CASSSDRVPSEEQFF.

This chain's CDR3 is CASRYKGEGTEAFF. CDR3 nucleotides: TGTGCCAGCAGATACAAGGGAGAGGGCACTGAAGCTTTCTTT. The V and J genes are TRBV6-5 and TRBJ1-1; D is unclear. The CDR3 runs 14 residues. V was pared by 6 bases and J by 4 bases, with 15 bases between. Germline V CDR1 and CDR2: MNHEY, SVGAGI.

This clonotype was counted many times. This chain links TRBV10-3 with TRBJ2-3, with 9 bases lining up with TRBD1. This CDR3 is 15 amino acids long. CDR1 and CDR2 from the germline V gene are ENHRY and SYGVKD. Trimming removed 0 bases from V and 5 bases from J; junction bases left unmatched: 3. The CDR3 protein is CAISESGQGQDTQYF. Written as DNA, the CDR3 is TGTGCCATCAGTGAGTCGGGACAGGGCCAAGATACGCAGTATTTT.

Only a few counts were recorded for this clonotype. The chain has TRBV7-2 and TRBJ2-3; 14 bases are a match to TRBD2. Germline CDR1 SGHTA, CDR2 FQGNSA. The ends lost 4 bases at V and 6 bases at J; junction bases unmatched: 6. The CDR3 runs to 16 residues. CDR3 coding DNA: TGTGCCAGCAGCTCGGGACTAGCGGGAGTCGGGGATACGCAGTATTTT. This gives the protein CASSSGLAGVGDTQYF.

There are a few counts of this clonotype. V usage is TRBV12-5 and J usage is TRBJ1-2, with a tentative D call TRBD1 (5 bases). The CDR3 runs 14 residues. Germline CDR1 and CDR2: LGHNT and FRNRAP. V lost 7 bases and J 4 bases, leaving 16 bases between the germline ends. The CDR3 nucleotides are TGTGCTAGTGCCCCCGGGACGGCGATCTATGGCTACACCTTC. It codes for CASAPGTAIYGYTF.

This clonotype has a count of ten or more. The V call is TRBV15, the J call TRBJ1-5; TRBD1 aligns across 9 bases. Trimming took 0 bases from V and 4 from J; bases not matched to a gene: 13. Germline loops: CDR1 LNHNV, CDR2 YYDKDF (reference sequence). This CDR3 region has 19 residues. The DNA of the CDR3 is TGTGCCACCAGCAGAGATCGCTGGGGACAGGGCCTAAGGAATCAGCCCCAGCATTTT. Translating gives CATSRDRWGQGLRNQPQHF.

The genes are TRBV5-1 and TRBJ2-1, with 9 bases matching TRBD1. The CDR3 has 15 amino acids. The V and J ends lost 6 bases and 9 bases, in that order; junction bases with no gene match: 13. Germline V gene lookup returns CDR1 SGHRS and CDR2 YFSETQ. CDR3: CASTKARDRDSEQFF. The CDR3 DNA follows: TGCGCCAGCACCAAGGCCCGGGACAGGGATTCTGAGCAGTTCTTC. Together with reference TRBV5-1 and TRBJ2-1, the CDR3 gives the full variable domain: KAGVTQTPRYLIKTRGQQVTLSCSPISGHRSVSWYQQTPGQGLQFLFEYFSETQRNKGNFPGRFSGRQFSNSRSEMNVSTLELGDSALYLCASTKARDRDSEQFFGPGTRLTVL.

Comment on this clonotype: At one end, the junction sequence differs from germline, possibly due to a read error. This sequence joins TRBV3-1 and TRBJ1-2, with D unclear. The CDR3 runs to 17 residues. Germline CDR1 and CDR2: LGHDT and YNNKEL (reference sequence). CDR3: CATSQLKGQYSSRVYTF. CDR3 nucleotides: TGTGCCACCAGCCAACTCAAGGGCCAGTACTCGTCTAGAGTGTACACCTTC.

Many counts were recorded for this clonotype. CDR3 coding DNA: TGCGCCAGCAGCTCTACAGGGATGAACACTGAAGCTTTCTTT. Translating gives CASSSTGMNTEAFF. The rearrangement uses TRBV5-1 and TRBJ1-1; a weak D match, TRBD1 (6 bases). The CDR3 runs 14 residues. Germline V lookup: CDR1 SGHRS, CDR2 YFSETQ. Trimming pared 3 bases from V and 0 bases from J, leaving 9 bases between.

This clonotype appeared a few times. This chain uses TRBV7-9 with TRBJ1-1; TRBD1 is a possible D gene (6 bases). Trimming cost V 6 bases and J 5 bases, with 13 bases left between them. The CDR3 has 13 amino acids. CDR1 is SEHNR, CDR2 FQNEAQ, per germline (reference sequence). CDR3 protein: CASRNTGSTEAFF. As DNA, the CDR3 is TGTGCCAGCAGGAATACAGGGTCGACTGAAGCTTTCTTT.

The chain is built from TRBV11-2 and TRBJ2-1, with D perhaps TRBD2 (6 bases). Per germline, CDR1 SGHAT and CDR2 FQNNGV. The CDR3 has 15 amino acids. The V gene lost 5 bases and the J gene lost 5 bases, with 16 bases spanning the gap. The CDR3 region is CASSPRDLTNNEQFF. The DNA for the CDR3 is TGTGCCAGCAGCCCACGGGACTTAACTAACAATGAGCAGTTCTTC.

This clonotype was seen at least ten times. J is TRBJ2-4 and V is TRBV29-1; D gene ambiguous. V was clipped by 6 bases and J by 9 bases, with 12 bases between them. Germline CDR1 SQVTM, CDR2 ANQGSEA. The CDR3 covers 11 residues. CDR3 in DNA: TGCAGCGTGTCCCCCGATGGCATTCAGTACTTC. The encoded protein is CSVSPDGIQYF.

This clonotype was seen many times. The rearrangement uses TRBV6-1 and TRBJ2-5; D possibly corresponds to TRBD1 (6 bases). Trimming removed 5 bases from V and 2 bases from J, with 9 bases in between. Germline CDR1 reads MNHNS; CDR2 reads SASEGT. This CDR3 is 13 amino acids long. This CDR3 reads CASSRTEQETQYF. The CDR3 region has the DNA TGTGCCAGCAGTCGGACAGAGCAAGAGACCCAGTACTTC.

This clonotype was observed at least ten times. The genes are TRBV12-3 or TRBV12-4 and TRBJ2-3; D gene uncertain. Trimming pared 8 bases from V and 2 bases from J, leaving 17 bases between. The CDR3 spans 15 residues. CDR3 loop: CASRSLRPNTDTQYF. In DNA form, the CDR3 reads TGTGCCAGCCGCTCCCTCCGACCGAACACAGATACGCAGTATTTT.

In the case of this clonotype: A much larger clone lies one base from this, so it may be a read error. This chain connects TRBV5-1 to TRBJ2-3; weak D call: TRBD2 (6 bases). CDR1 and CDR2 (germline): SGHRS, YFSETQ. This CDR3 comprises 14 residues. The CDR3 sequence: CASSLELAEDMQYF. The CDR3 nucleotides read TGCGCCAGCAGCTTAGAACTAGCAGAGGATATGCAGTATTTT. The whole variable domain, filled in from reference TRBV5-1 and TRBJ2-3, reads KAGVTQTPRYLIKTRGQQVTLSCSPISGHRSVSWYQQTPGQGLQFLFEYFSETQRNKGNFPGRFSGRQFSNSRSEMNVSTLELGDSALYLCASSLELAEDMQYFGPGTRLTVL.

This clonotype was seen at least ten times. This chain connects TRBV13 to TRBJ2-1, with D unclear. Trimming shortened V by 5 bases and J by 6 bases, and 8 bases separated the two germline ends. Germline loops: CDR1 PRHDT, CDR2 FYEKMQ (reference sequence). This CDR3 is 12 amino acids long. As DNA, the CDR3 is TGTGCCAGCAGCCTGACGAGCAATGAGCAGTTCTTC. This encodes CASSLTSNEQFF. The variable domain in full, completed from reference TRBV13 and TRBJ2-1, reads AAGVIQSPRHLIKEKRETATLKCYPIPRHDTVYWYQQGPGQDPQFLISFYEKMQSDKGSIPDRFSAQQFSDYHSELNMSSLELGDSALYFCASSLTSNEQFFGPGTRLTVL.

This clonotype appeared many times. V gene TRBV4-2 combines with J gene TRBJ2-3; TRBD2 aligns across 11 bases. Per germline, CDR1 LGHNA and CDR2 YNFKEQ. Losses at the gene ends were 0 bases for V and 1 base for J; bases not matched to a gene: 0. The CDR3 extends over 16 amino acids. CDR3 sequence (DNA): TGTGCCAGCAGCCAAGAACTAGCGGGGGGCACAGATACGCAGTATTTT. It codes for CASSQELAGGTDTQYF.

The table lists this clonotype with a few counts. The rearrangement links TRBV5-5 to TRBJ2-1; the match to TRBD1 covers 7 bases. V was clipped by 4 bases and J by 4 bases; unmatched bases: 11. The CDR3 has 16 amino acids. The germline V gene encodes CDR1 SGHKS and CDR2 YYEKEE (reference sequence). In DNA form, the CDR3 reads TGTGCCAGCAGCACCAGAGGACAGGTCCTATACAATGAGCAGTTCTTC. Protein product: CASSTRGQVLYNEQFF.

The chain has TRBV4-1 and TRBJ2-1, with D tentatively TRBD1 (6 bases). Trimming took 1 base from V and 2 from J, leaving 12 bases between them. CDR3 length equals 16 residues. Looked up from germline, CDR1 is MGHRA and CDR2 is YSYEKL. The CDR3 DNA is TGCGCCAGCAGCCAAGGGGACAACCTACCCTACAATGAGCAGTTCTTC. This translates into CASSQGDNLPYNEQFF.

There are a few counts of this clonotype. The J gene is TRBJ2-4, the V gene TRBV14; D remains ambiguous. This CDR3 has 13 residues. Germline V lookup: CDR1 SGHDN, CDR2 FVKESK. Between the trimmed V and J ends, which lost 3 bases and 6 bases, there was a span of 9 bases. The CDR3 loop reads CASSQTTRNIQYF. The CDR3, as DNA: TGTGCCAGCAGCCAGACGACAAGAAACATTCAGTACTTC. The variable domain in full, completed from reference TRBV14 and TRBJ2-4, reads EAGVTQFPSHSVIEKGQTVTLRCDPISGHDNLYWYRRVMGKEIKFLLHFVKESKQDESGMPNNRFLAERTGGTYSTLKVQPAELEDSGVYFCASSQTTRNIQYFGAGTRLSVL.

This clonotype was counted at least ten times. The chain recombines TRBV4-2 with TRBJ1-2, with D maybe TRBD1 (5 bases). CDR1 and CDR2 from the germline V gene are LGHNA and YNFKEQ. CDR3 length equals 14 residues. V was trimmed by 0 bases and J by 5 bases, leaving 10 bases between them. The CDR3, as DNA: TGTGCCAGCAGCCAAGATGGTAGGGGTTATGGCTACACCTTC. Protein sequence: CASSQDGRGYGYTF.

This clonotype was detected a few times. The rearrangement joins TRBV15 to TRBJ2-7, with 7 nucleotides matching TRBD2. Losses at the gene ends were 0 bases for V and 5 bases for J; bases not matched to a gene: 7. CDR1 and CDR2 (germline): LNHNV, YYDKDF (reference sequence). This CDR3 is 15 amino acids long. CDR3 nucleotides: TGTGCCACCAGCAGAGATGGAGCGGGGAGTGACGAGCAGTACGTC. Residues: CATSRDGAGSDEQYV.

This clonotype was detected ten times or more. V gene TRBV5-1 combines with J gene TRBJ2-7; a weak D match, TRBD1 (5 bases). The CDR3 totals 15 residues. Trimming stripped 4 bases from V and 0 bases from J, with 14 bases between. Germline values: CDR1 SGHRS, CDR2 YFSETQ. The CDR3 spells CASSRGQGSSYEQYV. In DNA form, the CDR3 reads TGCGCCAGCAGCCGCGGCCAGGGAAGCTCCTACGAGCAGTACGTC.

V and J are TRBV27 and TRBJ2-6; either TRBD1 or TRBD2 may fit D (6 bases each). Germline CDR1 is MNHEY and CDR2 is SMNVEV (reference sequence). The length of the CDR3 is 17 residues. V shed 6 bases and J shed 0 bases, with 15 bases lying between them. The CDR3 DNA reads TGTGCCAGCAGCTTCGTTGGAGGGGGCTCTGGGGCCAACGTCCTGACTTTC. It encodes CASSFVGGGSGANVLTF.

This clonotype was detected only a few times. The chain is built from TRBV24-1 and TRBJ2-1, with 9 bases identical to TRBD2. Germline V CDR1 and CDR2: KGHDR, SFDVKD. This CDR3 is 17 amino acids long. Unmatched junction bases numbered 5, after V lost 0 bases and J lost 3 bases. The CDR3 reads CATSDLYSSGNYNEQFF. The DNA of the CDR3 is TGTGCCACCAGTGATTTGTATTCTAGCGGGAACTACAATGAGCAGTTCTTC.

The genes are TRBV2 and TRBJ1-3, with D unclear. V dropped 5 bases and J dropped 0 bases, with 14 bases sitting between them. Per the germline V gene, CDR1 is SNHLY and CDR2 is FYNNEI. The CDR3 sequence is 16 residues long. In DNA, the CDR3 is TGTGCCAGCAGTAACCGGGTGAGCAACTCTGGAAACACCATATATTTT. Translation gives CASSNRVSNSGNTIYF.

The chain recombines TRBV18 with TRBJ2-7; 7 bases map to TRBD1. V lost 3 bases, J lost 5 bases, and 4 bases stayed unmatched. From germline, CDR1 is KGHSH and CDR2 LQKENI. The CDR3 is 13 amino acids. The CDR3 reads CASSPRGQDEQYV. CDR3 coding DNA: TGTGCCAGCTCACCGAGGGGGCAGGACGAGCAGTACGTC.

This clonotype was found many times. This chain uses TRBV10-3 with TRBJ2-3; D not certain. This CDR3 has 13 residues. The V end was cut by 3 bases, the J end by 0 bases, with 4 bases between. Germline-derived CDR1 and CDR2 are ENHRY and SYGVKD. Written as DNA, the CDR3 is TGTGCCATCAGTGAAACTAGCACAGATACGCAGTATTTT. Translated: CAISETSTDTQYF.

The chain uses TRBV28 and TRBJ1-1; weak D call: TRBD1 (5 bases). The ends were cut back, 6 bases at V and 10 bases at J, with 21 bases in the middle. CDR1 and CDR2 (germline): MDHEN, SYDVKM. The CDR3 length is 14 residues. The CDR3 loop reads CASRYPGVTSRAFF. CDR3 bases: TGTGCCAGCAGATACCCGGGGGTAACCAGTAGAGCTTTCTTT.